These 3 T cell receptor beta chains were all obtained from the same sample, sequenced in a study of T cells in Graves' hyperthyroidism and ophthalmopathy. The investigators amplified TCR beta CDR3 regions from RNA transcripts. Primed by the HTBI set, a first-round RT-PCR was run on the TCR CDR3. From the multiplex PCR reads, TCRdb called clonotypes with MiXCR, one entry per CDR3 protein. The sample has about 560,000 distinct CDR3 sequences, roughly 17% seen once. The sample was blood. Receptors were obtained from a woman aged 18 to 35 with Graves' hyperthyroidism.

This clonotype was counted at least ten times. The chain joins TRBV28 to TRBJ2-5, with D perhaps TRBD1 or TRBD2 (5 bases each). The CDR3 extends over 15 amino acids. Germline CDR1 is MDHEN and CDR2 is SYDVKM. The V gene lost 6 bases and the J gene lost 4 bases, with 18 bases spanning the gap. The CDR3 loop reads CASSPQGAQGETQYF. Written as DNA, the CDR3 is TGTGCCAGCAGCCCGCAGGGAGCCCAGGGAGAGACCCAGTACTTC.

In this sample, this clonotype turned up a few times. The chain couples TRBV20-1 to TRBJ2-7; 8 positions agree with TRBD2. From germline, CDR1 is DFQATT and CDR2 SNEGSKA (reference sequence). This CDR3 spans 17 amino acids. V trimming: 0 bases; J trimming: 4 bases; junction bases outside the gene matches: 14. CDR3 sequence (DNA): TGCAGTGCTAGAGATGTGGGTAGTAGCGGGATTGGATACGAGCAGTACTTC. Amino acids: CSARDVGSSGIGYEQYF.

For the CDR3, the DNA is TGTGCCACCAGCAGAGATGGTTCTGCAGAGCAGTTCTTC. Protein: CATSRDGSAEQFF. This chain uses TRBV15 with TRBJ2-1; D gene uncertain. This CDR3 is built from 13 residues. The V gene lost 0 bases and the J gene lost 10 bases, with 10 bases spanning the gap. Germline V CDR1 and CDR2: LNHNV, YYDKDF (reference sequence).